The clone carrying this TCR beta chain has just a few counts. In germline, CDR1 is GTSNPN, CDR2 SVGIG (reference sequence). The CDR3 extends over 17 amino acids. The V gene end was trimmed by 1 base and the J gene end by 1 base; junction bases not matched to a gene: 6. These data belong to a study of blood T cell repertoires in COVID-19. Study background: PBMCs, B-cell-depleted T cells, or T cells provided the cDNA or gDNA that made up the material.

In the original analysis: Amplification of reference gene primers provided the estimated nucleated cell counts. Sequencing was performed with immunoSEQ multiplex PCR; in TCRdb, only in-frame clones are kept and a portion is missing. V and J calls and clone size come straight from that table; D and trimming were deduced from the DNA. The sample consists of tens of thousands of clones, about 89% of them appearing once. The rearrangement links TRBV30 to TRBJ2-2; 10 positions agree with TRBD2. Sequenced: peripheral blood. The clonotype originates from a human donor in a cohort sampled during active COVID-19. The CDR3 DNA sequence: TGTGCCTGGAGTGGTACTAGCGGGATGGAGAACACCGGGGAGCTGTTTTTT. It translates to CAWSGTSGMENTGELFF.